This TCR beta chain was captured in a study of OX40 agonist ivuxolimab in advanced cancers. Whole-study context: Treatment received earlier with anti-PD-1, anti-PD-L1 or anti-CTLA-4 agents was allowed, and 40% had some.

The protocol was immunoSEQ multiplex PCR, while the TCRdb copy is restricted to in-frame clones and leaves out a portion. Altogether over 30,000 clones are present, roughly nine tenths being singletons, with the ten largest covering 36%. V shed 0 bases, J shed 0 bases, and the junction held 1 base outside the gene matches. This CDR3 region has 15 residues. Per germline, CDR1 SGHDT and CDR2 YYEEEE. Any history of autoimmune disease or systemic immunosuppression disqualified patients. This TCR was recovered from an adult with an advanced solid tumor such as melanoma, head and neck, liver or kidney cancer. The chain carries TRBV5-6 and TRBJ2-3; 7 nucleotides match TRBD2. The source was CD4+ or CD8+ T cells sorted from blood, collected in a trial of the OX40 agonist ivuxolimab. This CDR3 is CASSLGGGSTDTQYF. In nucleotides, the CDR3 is TGTGCCAGCAGCTTGGGCGGGGGTAGCACAGATACGCAGTATTTT.